Shown below are 5 T cell receptor beta chains from a single sample sequenced in a study of blood T cell repertoires in COVID-19. The assay was immunoSEQ multiplex PCR, and TCRdb's table has in-frame clones only and misses some. The table records 250,000 to 350,000 clones, about nine tenths of them present only once. Sequencing was done on a sample of peripheral blood. Receptors were obtained from a man in his late teens or twenties with active or convalescent COVID-19.

V is TRBV6-2 or TRBV6-3 and J is TRBJ2-5, with TRBD1 identical over 8 bases. From germline, CDR1 is MNHEY and CDR2 SVGEGT. J gave up 4 bases and V 6 bases, and 28 bases lay outside the gene matches. The length of the CDR3 is 21 residues. CDR3 sequence (DNA): TGTGCCAGCAGCTTCCTTCCACCTTGCCGGGACAGGATTAGAAGAGGAGAGACCCAGTACTTC. Residues: CASSFLPPCRDRIRRGETQYF.

This sequence joins TRBV4-1 and TRBJ2-1, with 12 positions matching TRBD1. The CDR3 is 18 residues long. The ends lost 0 bases at V and 7 bases at J; junction bases unmatched: 10. The germline CDR1 and CDR2 sequences are MGHRA and YSYEKL. CDR3 amino acids: CASSQERAGQGAFNEQFF. The DNA for the CDR3 is TGCGCCAGCAGCCAAGAGAGAGCGGGACAGGGGGCATTTAATGAGCAGTTCTTC.

The V gene is TRBV12-3 or TRBV12-4, the J gene TRBJ2-1; D not certain. V was clipped by 3 bases and J by 6 bases, with 9 bases between them. The CDR3 is 13 amino acids. The CDR3, as DNA: TGTGCCAGCAGTTTTCAGCGATCCAATGAGCAGTTCTTC. It encodes CASSFQRSNEQFF.

CDR3 in amino acids: CASSFLGQVNTEAFF. The CDR3 DNA follows: TGTGCCAGCAGTTTTCTGGGACAAGTTAACACTGAAGCTTTCTTT. This chain connects TRBV27 to TRBJ1-1, with a possible D match to TRBD1 (6 bases). V was trimmed by 3 bases and J by 2 bases, leaving 13 bases between them. This CDR3 has 15 amino acids. CDR1 and CDR2 from the germline V gene are MNHEY and SMNVEV (reference sequence).

This sequence joins TRBV27 and TRBJ1-5; 8 bases agree with TRBD1. Trimming cost V 3 bases and J 2 bases; bases outside gene matches: 6. Germline CDR1 MNHEY, CDR2 SMNVEV (reference sequence). The CDR3 loop spans 16 amino acids. The CDR3 DNA reads as TGTGCCAGCAGTTTGGGGACAGGCGGGGGCAATCAGCCCCAGCATTTT. Its protein is CASSLGTGGGNQPQHF.